This T cell receptor beta chain derives from a study of blood T cell repertoires in COVID-19. Overall study: The United States, Italy and Spain were the sources of the acute and convalescent COVID-19 samples. The analysed material was cDNA or gDNA that came from T cells, B-cell-depleted T cells, or PBMCs.

Sequencing was performed with immunoSEQ multiplex PCR; in TCRdb, only in-frame clones are kept and a portion is missing. The top ten clones hold about 8.8% of a sample with tens of thousands of clones, approximately 86% of them seen once. This CDR3 has 13 amino acids. V was trimmed by 10 bases and J by 0 bases, leaving 13 bases between them. Germline CDR1 and CDR2: MNHEY and SVGAGI. The sample taken for sequencing was peripheral blood. The chain links TRBV6-5 to TRBJ2-7; possible D gene TRBD1, 5 bases. The source is a woman older than 75 with active COVID-19. CDR3 region: CAIAGPLSYEQYF. In DNA form, the CDR3 reads TGTGCCATCGCAGGGCCCCTCTCCTACGAGCAGTACTTC.